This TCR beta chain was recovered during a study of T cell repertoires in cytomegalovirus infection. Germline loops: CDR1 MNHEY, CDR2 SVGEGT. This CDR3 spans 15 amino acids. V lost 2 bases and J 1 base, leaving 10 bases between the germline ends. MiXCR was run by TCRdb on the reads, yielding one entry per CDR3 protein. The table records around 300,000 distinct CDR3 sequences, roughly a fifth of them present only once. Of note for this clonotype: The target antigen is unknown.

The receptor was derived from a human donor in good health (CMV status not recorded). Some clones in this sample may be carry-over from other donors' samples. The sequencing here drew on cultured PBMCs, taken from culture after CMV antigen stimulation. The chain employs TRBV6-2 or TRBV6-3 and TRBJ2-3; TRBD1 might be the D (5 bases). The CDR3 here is CASSYDGAGTDTQYF. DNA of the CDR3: TGTGCCAGCAGTTACGATGGGGCGGGCACAGATACGCAGTATTTT.